The clone carrying this T cell receptor beta chain was seen repeatedly, ten times or more. These data belong to a study of human T cells and chemical hapten exposure. TCRdb recomputed calls from the RACE reads with MiXCR, one row per CDR3 protein. Of 40,000 to 50,000 distinct CDR3 sequences listed, around 3.8% were seen once; the top ten hold roughly a quarter. As for time point: patch test 1, 2 weeks after DPC sensitization. Treatment denoted: therapeutic diphenylcyclopropenone sensitization with weekly scalp DPC. The starting material, unfractionated whole blood, was used for total RNA extraction. The CDR3 runs to 16 residues. Germline values: CDR1 KGHSH, CDR2 LQKENI. Trimming took 6 bases from V and 2 from J, leaving 17 bases between them.

V usage is TRBV18 and J usage is TRBJ1-3, with a weak D call TRBD1 (5 bases). The receptor was isolated from a man aged 45-60 years with alopecia areata. Some clones in this sample may be carry-over from other donors' samples. Sample: whole blood, taken in connection with sensitization to the hapten diphenylcyclopropenone (DPC). The CDR3 here is CASSQQGSDTGNTIYF. CDR3 DNA: TGTGCCAGCTCTCAGCAGGGCTCCGACACTGGAAACACCATATATTTT.